The 19 T cell receptor beta chains below were found in one sample sequenced in a study of CD8 T cells in ankylosing spondylitis. Points from the study as a whole: Seemingly distinctive of ankylosing spondylitis blood was a TCR beta motif formed by eight highly homologous variants.

TCRdb re-called the 5' RACE reads through MiXCR, storing one row per CDR3 protein. The table shows about 440,000 distinct CDR3 sequences, with approximately 17% occurring only once. No cognate antigen is known for these TCRs. Sequenced material: blood, either unsorted or a sorted T cell fraction (not recorded which). All receptors derive from a male donor with ankylosing spondylitis.

The table lists this clonotype with a few counts. The chain employs TRBV6-4 and TRBJ2-1; 8 bases map to TRBD2. The CDR3 is 15 amino acids. Germline loops: CDR1 MRHNA, CDR2 SNTAGT. With V trimmed by 6 bases and J by 2 bases, 6 bases remained unmatched. CDR3: CASSPAGVAYNEQFF. The DNA of the CDR3 is TGTGCCAGCAGCCCAGCGGGAGTAGCCTACAATGAGCAGTTCTTC.

The chain joins TRBV11-2 to TRBJ1-6; no clear D. CDR3 length: 13 residues. CDR1 is SGHAT and CDR2 is FQNNGV in the germline V gene. V dropped 1 base and J dropped 7 bases, with 5 bases sitting between them. CDR3 in DNA: TGTGCCAGCAGCTTAGGGTTGAATTCACCCCTCCACTTT. It encodes CASSLGLNSPLHF.

The J gene is TRBJ1-6, the V gene TRBV25-1; 8 bases fit TRBD1. This CDR3 is 14 amino acids long. With 11 bases clipped from V and 4 bases from J, the junction kept 7 bases outside the gene matches. From germline, CDR1 is MGHDK and CDR2 SYGVNS. The CDR3 DNA reads TGTGCCTTCAGGGGGCCTGGATATAATTCACCCCTCCACTTT. As protein: CAFRGPGYNSPLHF.

The chain joins TRBV5-1 to TRBJ2-7, with TRBD1 as a possible D gene (6 bases). The CDR3 covers 14 residues. The germline gives CDR1 SGHRS, CDR2 YFSETQ. Between the trimmed V and J ends, which lost 0 bases and 12 bases, there was a span of 19 bases. The CDR3 spells CASSLDVVSGERYF. CDR3 bases: TGCGCCAGCAGCTTGGATGTTGTGTCAGGGGAAAGGTACTTC.

The chain recombines TRBV28 with TRBJ1-1; 12 nucleotides line up with TRBD1. The CDR3 is made up of 19 amino acids. Losses at the gene ends were 3 bases for V and 0 bases for J; bases not matched to a gene: 11. Germline CDR1 is MDHEN and CDR2 is SYDVKM. The CDR3 DNA reads TGTGCCAGCAGTTTTTTATGGGACAGGGGGCGTCGAATGAACACTGAAGCTTTCTTT. Translating gives CASSFLWDRGRRMNTEAFF.

This CDR3 is CASRTDSNTDTQYF. CDR3 bases: TGCGCCAGCAGAACGGACTCGAACACAGATACGCAGTATTTT. The genes are TRBV5-1 and TRBJ2-3; D is perhaps TRBD2 (5 bases). The CDR3 consists of 14 residues. The V and J ends lost 5 bases and 2 bases respectively, with 12 bases between them. Per germline, CDR1 SGHRS and CDR2 YFSETQ. Variable domain in full (rest from reference TRBV5-1 and TRBJ2-3): KAGVTQTPRYLIKTRGQQVTLSCSPISGHRSVSWYQQTPGQGLQFLFEYFSETQRNKGNFPGRFSGRQFSNSRSEMNVSTLELGDSALYLCASRTDSNTDTQYFGPGTRLTVL.

This clonotype was counted only a few times. The V gene is TRBV7-9, the J gene TRBJ2-7; D gene unclear. The V gene lost 1 base and the J gene lost 8 bases, with 9 bases spanning the gap. The CDR3 consists of 12 residues. Germline V gives CDR1 SEHNR, CDR2 FQNEAQ (reference sequence). CDR3 coding DNA: TGTGCCAGCAGCTTAGAGGAGCCGAAGCAGTACTTC. It specifies CASSLEEPKQYF.

This clonotype has just a few counts. The chain links TRBV20-1 to TRBJ2-7; 12 positions agree with TRBD2. The J segment lost 4 bases and the V segment lost 5 bases, leaving 3 bases of the junction unmatched. Germline CDR1 DFQATT, CDR2 SNEGSKA (reference sequence). This CDR3 comprises 13 residues. CDR3 loop: CSASTSGGYEQYF. The CDR3, as DNA: TGCAGTGCTTCGACTAGCGGGGGTTACGAGCAGTACTTC.

The chain recombines TRBV25-1 with TRBJ1-4; maybe TRBD1 (5 bases). The CDR3 sequence is 14 residues long. V lost 4 bases and J 8 bases, leaving 14 bases between the germline ends. The V gene's germline CDR1 is MGHDK and CDR2 SYGVNS. The CDR3 sequence: CASSAAGQREKLFF. Here the CDR3 DNA reads TGTGCCAGCAGTGCTGCAGGGCAGCGGGAAAAACTGTTTTTT.

J is TRBJ1-5 and V is TRBV4-3; weak D call: TRBD1 (6 bases). Looked up from germline, CDR1 is LGHNA and CDR2 is YSLEER. This CDR3 is 13 amino acids long. V lost 0 bases and J lost 9, with 9 bases in between. The chain's CDR3 is CASSQDLQGPQHF. The CDR3 DNA follows: TGCGCCAGCAGCCAAGATCTACAGGGGCCCCAGCATTTT.

The V call is TRBV20-1, the J call TRBJ1-6; 7 bases are shared with TRBD1. With 6 bases clipped from V and 7 bases from J, the junction kept 6 bases outside the gene matches. The CDR3 contains 13 residues. The germline V gene has CDR1 DFQATT and CDR2 SNEGSKA (reference sequence). The CDR3 reads CSARSGQNSPLHF. The CDR3 coding sequence is TGCAGTGCCCGATCGGGACAGAATTCACCCCTCCACTTT.

There are a few counts of this clonotype. The chain links TRBV7-3 to TRBJ2-1; the D is unclear. Germline CDR1 and CDR2: SGHTA and FQGTGA. CDR3 length: 16 residues. V lost 1 base, J lost 2 bases, and 12 bases lay in between. CDR3 nucleotide sequence: TGTGCCAGCAGCTTAATCGGCGGAACTGCCTACAATGAGCAGTTCTTC. It is translated as CASSLIGGTAYNEQFF. Together with reference TRBV7-3 and TRBJ2-1, the CDR3 gives the full variable domain: GAGVSQTPSNKVTEKGKYVELRCDPISGHTALYWYRQSLGQGPEFLIYFQGTGAADDSGLPNDRFFAVRPEGSVSTLKIQRTERGDSAVYLCASSLIGGTAYNEQFFGPGTRLTVL.

A few counts support this clonotype. Here the CDR3 reads CSAASGLFAYTF. For the CDR3, the DNA is TGCAGTGCAGCCAGTGGTCTATTTGCCTACACCTTC. The chain is built from TRBV20-1 and TRBJ1-2; D unclear. The CDR3 spans 12 residues. Germline V gene data show CDR1 as DFQATT and CDR2 as SNEGSKA (reference sequence). V lost 6 bases to trimming and J lost 10 bases, with 18 bases between them.

This clonotype showed up many times. The chain combines TRBV6-5 with TRBJ1-2; unclear D gene. Trimming left V 2 bases short and J 8 bases short, with 9 bases between. This CDR3 contains 12 residues. Germline CDR1 and CDR2: MNHEY and SVGAGI. The CDR3 is CASSYAGYGYTF. CDR3 bases: TGTGCCAGCAGTTACGCGGGGTACGGCTACACCTTC.

The genes are TRBV12-3 or TRBV12-4 and TRBJ2-1; D is unresolved. CDR3 length: 14 residues. V shed 6 bases and J shed 9 bases, with 18 bases lying between them. CDR3 residues: CASSNPRATGEQFF. The CDR3 coding sequence is TGTGCCAGCAGCAACCCCCGGGCTACCGGTGAGCAGTTCTTC.

This chain uses TRBV5-1 with TRBJ2-3; possibly TRBD1 for D (6 bases). The CDR3 loop spans 17 amino acids. Germline V CDR1 and CDR2: SGHRS, YFSETQ. Between the trimmed V and J ends, which lost 4 bases and 2 bases, there was a span of 20 bases. The CDR3 loop reads CASSNGQLQGHTDTQYF. The CDR3 region has the DNA TGCGCCAGCAGCAACGGACAGCTCCAAGGACACACAGATACGCAGTATTTT.

There are many counts of this clonotype. The chain employs TRBV12-3 or TRBV12-4 and TRBJ2-1, with 7 bases that match TRBD1. Losses at the gene ends were 3 bases for V and 2 bases for J; bases not matched to a gene: 1. The CDR3 is 14 amino acids. Here the CDR3 reads CASSFGTAYNEQFF. For the CDR3, the DNA is TGTGCCAGCAGTTTCGGGACAGCCTACAATGAGCAGTTCTTC.

The chain has TRBV20-1 and TRBJ1-6, with 8 nucleotides matching TRBD1. Germline assignment: CDR1 DFQATT and CDR2 SNEGSKA (reference sequence). The CDR3 is 13 amino acids. V lost 2 bases, J lost 9 bases, and 3 bases stayed unmatched. The CDR3 loop reads CSARTGGGSPLHF. The CDR3 DNA reads as TGCAGTGCTAGAACAGGGGGGGGTTCACCCCTCCACTTT.

The rearrangement links TRBV3-1 to TRBJ1-6, with 7 bases identical to TRBD1. Per the germline V gene, CDR1 is LGHDT and CDR2 is YNNKEL (reference sequence). Trimming removed 4 bases from V and 11 bases from J; junction bases left unmatched: 17. The CDR3 sequence is 17 residues long. The CDR3 region is CASSLTLIRDRKAPLHF. DNA of the CDR3: TGTGCCAGCAGCCTTACCTTAATCCGGGACAGAAAAGCACCCCTCCACTTT. Looking up the rest from reference TRBV3-1 and TRBJ1-6 gives the full variable domain: DTAVSQTPKYLVTQMGNDKSIKCEQNLGHDTMYWYKQDSKKFLKIMFSYNNKELIINETVPNRFSPKSPDKAHLNLHINSLELGDSAVYFCASSLTLIRDRKAPLHFGNGTRLTVT.